This T cell receptor beta chain was sequenced for a study of T cells in Graves' hyperthyroidism and ophthalmopathy. RNA transcripts provided the source from which TCR beta CDR3 regions were amplified. HTBI primers were used for first-round RT-PCR of the TCR CDR3. Via MiXCR, TCRdb re-called the multiplex PCR reads, giving one row per CDR3 protein. The table lists about 560,000 distinct CDR3 sequences, 14% of them singletons. In germline, CDR1 is MDHEN, CDR2 SYDVKM. The length of the CDR3 is 19 residues. V was trimmed by 5 bases and J by 3 bases, leaving 26 bases between them. A lack of ophthalmopathy progression within 18 months defined stable Graves' hyperthyroidism. This clonotype came up many times.

The chain couples TRBV28 to TRBJ2-1; weak D call: TRBD2 (6 bases). The sequence derives from a woman aged 40 to 50 with Graves' hyperthyroidism. Sequenced input: blood. Written as DNA, the CDR3 is TGTGCCAGCAGTCCCTTCGGCTCTACGGCTAGCGAGAACTACAATGAGCAGTTCTTC. This gives the protein CASSPFGSTASENYNEQFF.